This T cell receptor (beta chain) emerged from a study of tumor-infiltrating lymphocytes in oesophageal squamous cell carcinoma. This clonotype was found a few times. V was clipped by 5 bases and J by 5 bases; unmatched bases: 5. The CDR3 sequence is 14 residues long. Germline CDR1 and CDR2: MNHNS and SASEGT. TCRdb ran MiXCR on the PCR reads and lists one entry per CDR3 protein. The sample consists of over 10,000 distinct CDR3 sequences, about three fifths of them appearing once. V and J are TRBV6-1 and TRBJ1-1, with 10 bases identical to TRBD1. The specimen sequenced was esophageal tumor tissue. This TCR derives from a female donor with esophageal squamous cell carcinoma. The chain's CDR3 is CASSTDRGRTEAFF. CDR3 coding DNA: TGTGCCAGCAGTACGGACAGGGGGAGGACTGAAGCTTTCTTT.